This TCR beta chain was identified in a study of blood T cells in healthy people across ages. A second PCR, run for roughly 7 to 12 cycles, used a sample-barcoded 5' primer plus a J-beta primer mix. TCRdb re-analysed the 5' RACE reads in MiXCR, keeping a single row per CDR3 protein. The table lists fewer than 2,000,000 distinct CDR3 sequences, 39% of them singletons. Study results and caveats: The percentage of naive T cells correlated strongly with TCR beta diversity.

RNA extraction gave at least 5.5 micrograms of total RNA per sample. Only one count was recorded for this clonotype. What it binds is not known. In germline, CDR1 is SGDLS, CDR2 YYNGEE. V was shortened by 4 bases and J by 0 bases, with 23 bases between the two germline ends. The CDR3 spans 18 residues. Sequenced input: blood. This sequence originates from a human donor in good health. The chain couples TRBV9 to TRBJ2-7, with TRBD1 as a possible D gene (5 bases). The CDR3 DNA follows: TGTGCCAGCAGCCCAAGGGGCGATCGTGGCCCGAGCTCCTACGAGCAGTACTTC. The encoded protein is CASSPRGDRGPSSYEQYF.